Here is one T cell receptor (beta chain) with its context. In the 2 weeks before study entry, exposed participants met a COVID-19 case, which was PCR-confirmed or clinician-diagnosed. The repertoire was sequenced with immunoSEQ multiplex PCR; TCRdb's copy has only in-frame clones and lacks some. The data hold about 350,000 clones, with about nine tenths observed a single time. These data originate in a study of blood T cell repertoires in COVID-19. Turning to the study itself: Nucleic acid was either cDNA or gDNA, and it came from T cells, B-cell-depleted T cells, or PBMCs.

This CDR3 has 15 amino acids. Germline V gene data show CDR1 as WSHSY and CDR2 as SAAADI. V lost 1 base and J lost 9, with 16 bases in between. Sequencing was done on a sample of PBMCs or T cells enriched from blood (not recorded which). The chain links TRBV10-2 to TRBJ2-1, with D perhaps TRBD1 (5 bases). The receptor was derived from a woman aged 25 to 45 who had been exposed to COVID-19. CDR3 nucleotide sequence: TGCGCCAGCAGTGAGTGGGGCCAGGATAGGGCTGAGCAGTTCTTC. The encoded protein is CASSEWGQDRAEQFF.